This entry features one TCR beta chain sequence. Its antigen is currently unknown. Germline and junction disagree at one end, which may indicate a read error. Tregs were sorted as CD4+CD25+CD127-/low cells. Germline V gene data show CDR1 as LGHNA and CDR2 as YSLEER. This CDR3 is built from 14 residues. Full-length variable regions came from constant-region reverse primers plus semi-nested Nested Universal Primer A PCR. From the 5' RACE reads, TCRdb called clonotypes with MiXCR, one entry per CDR3 protein. The sample carries 13,000 or so distinct CDR3 sequences, 45% to 60% recorded once. Study conclusions and caveats: Tumor memory CD4+ T cell TCR gene usage was found to cluster with blood and lymph node memory CD4+ cells and with lymph node naive CD4+ cells.

This chain joins TRBV4-3 and TRBJ2-3; TRBD1 matches at 9 bases. This sequence originates from a female donor with breast cancer. Sequencing was done on a sample of tumor-infiltrating Tregs sorted from the breast tumor. This CDR3 reads CAGSQGVGTGTQYF. CDR3 coding DNA: TGCGCCGGCAGCCAAGGGGTCGGGACAGGGACGCAGTATTTT.